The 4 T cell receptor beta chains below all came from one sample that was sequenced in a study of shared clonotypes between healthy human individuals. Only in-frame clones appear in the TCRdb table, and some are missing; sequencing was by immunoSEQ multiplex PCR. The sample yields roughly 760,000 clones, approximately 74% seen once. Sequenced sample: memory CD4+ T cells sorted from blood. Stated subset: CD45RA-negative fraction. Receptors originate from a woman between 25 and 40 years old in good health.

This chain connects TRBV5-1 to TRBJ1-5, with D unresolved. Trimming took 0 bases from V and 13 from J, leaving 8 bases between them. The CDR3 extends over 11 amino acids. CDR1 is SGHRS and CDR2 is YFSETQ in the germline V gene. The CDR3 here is CASSLVYRQHF. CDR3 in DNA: TGCGCCAGCAGCTTGGTGTACCGGCAGCATTTT.

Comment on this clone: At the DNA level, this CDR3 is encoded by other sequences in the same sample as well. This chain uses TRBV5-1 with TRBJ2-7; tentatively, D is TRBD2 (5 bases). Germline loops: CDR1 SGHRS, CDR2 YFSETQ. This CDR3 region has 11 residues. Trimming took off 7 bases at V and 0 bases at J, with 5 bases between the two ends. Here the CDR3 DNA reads TGCGCCAGCCGGGGCTCCTACGAGCAGTACTTC. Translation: CASRGSYEQYF.

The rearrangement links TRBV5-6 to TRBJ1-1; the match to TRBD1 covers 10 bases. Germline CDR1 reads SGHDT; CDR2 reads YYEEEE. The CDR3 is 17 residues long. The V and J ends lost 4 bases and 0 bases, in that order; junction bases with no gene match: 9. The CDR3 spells CASSRDRGIVMNTEAFF. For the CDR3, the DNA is TGTGCCAGCAGCAGGGACAGGGGAATTGTTATGAACACTGAAGCTTTCTTT.

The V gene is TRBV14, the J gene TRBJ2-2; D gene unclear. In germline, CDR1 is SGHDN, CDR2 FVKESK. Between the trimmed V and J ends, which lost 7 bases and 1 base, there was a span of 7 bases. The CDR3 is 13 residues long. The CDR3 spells CASTPVNTGELFF. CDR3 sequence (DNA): TGTGCCAGCACACCCGTGAACACCGGGGAGCTGTTTTTT.